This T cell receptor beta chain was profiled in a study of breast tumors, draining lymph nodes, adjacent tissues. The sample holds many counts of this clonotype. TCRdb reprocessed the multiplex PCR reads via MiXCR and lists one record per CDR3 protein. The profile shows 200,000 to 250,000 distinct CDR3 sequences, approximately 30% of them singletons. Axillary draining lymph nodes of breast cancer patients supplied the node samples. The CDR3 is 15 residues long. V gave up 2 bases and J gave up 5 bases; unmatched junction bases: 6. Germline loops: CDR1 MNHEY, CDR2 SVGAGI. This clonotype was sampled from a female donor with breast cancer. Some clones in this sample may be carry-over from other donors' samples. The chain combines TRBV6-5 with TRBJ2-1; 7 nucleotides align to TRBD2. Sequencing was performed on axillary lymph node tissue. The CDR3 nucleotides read TGTGCCAGCAGTTACCTCAGCGGGGTCAACAATGAGCAGTTCTTC. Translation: CASSYLSGVNNEQFF.